One TCR beta chain is described in this entry. What it binds is unknown. The record originates from a study of quantifying T cell responses using KT2 cells. Study-wide background: RNA was reverse transcribed with TCR alpha and beta constant-region primers. Estimated efficiency of the T4 ligation step was above 8.5% under optimum conditions.

Germline loops: CDR1 DFQATT, CDR2 SNEGSKA (reference sequence). Trimming removed 1 base at V and 0 bases at J, with 9 bases between. The CDR3 contains 14 residues. Unfractionated PBMC were spiked with known numbers of KT2 clone cells. Study-level results: Very high KT2 spike-in numbers caused saturation in KT2 sequence detection.

An oligo carrying a UMI was ligated to the cDNA 3' end. First-round PCR used 3 to 4 cycles and beta primers RC1.1 and RC1.2 covering TRBC1 and TRBC2. TCRdb ran MiXCR on the UMI-ligation and nested PCR reads and lists one entry per CDR3 protein. The data show approximately 43,000 distinct CDR3 sequences, with about 17% seen just once and 40% to 55% held by the top ten. The sequence came from a human donor. The chain couples TRBV20-1 to TRBJ1-2; D is uncertain. Sequenced material: PBMCs spiked with cells of the T cell clone KT2. The CDR3: CSARVPNTNYGYTF. The CDR3 region has the DNA TGCAGTGCTAGAGTCCCTAACACTAACTATGGCTACACCTTC.